A selection of T cell receptor beta chains follows, all from one sample in a study of technical replicates of blood from a few donors. Assay used: immunoSEQ multiplex PCR; TCRdb lists only in-frame clones, some missing. Here the sample spans about 100,000 clones, roughly 95% being singletons. The sequencing sample was made of T cells isolated from PBMCs. These receptors were taken from a human donor in good health. Both conserved end residues are part of each CDR3. A D gene is named only where the DNA matches it firmly. Where a row states a size, it is once, few, many or the class of an expanded clone; other rows omit it.

clone_size j_call d_call v_call cdr3_aa cdr3_nt
NA TRBJ1-2 NA TRBV2 CASGSYIEVGYTF TGTGCCAGCGGATCCTACATAGAGGTTGGCTACACCTTC
once TRBJ2-2 NA TRBV27 CASSLEPPHSSNTGELFF TGTGCCAGCAGTCTTGAACCTCCCCACAGCTCGAACACCGGGGAGCTGTTTTTT
NA TRBJ2-1 NA TRBV9 CASSVVGGQTEQFF TGTGCCAGCAGCGTAGTAGGGGGTCAGACTGAGCAGTTCTTC
few TRBJ2-3 NA TRBV2 CASSEGTLGGYWGSSTDTQYF TGTGCCAGCAGTGAAGGTACTTTAGGCGGGTACTGGGGAAGCAGCACAGATACGCAGTATTTT
NA TRBJ2-1 NA TRBV4-2 CASSQDAGQLYNEQFF TGTGCCAGCAGCCAAGATGCGGGACAGCTATACAATGAGCAGTTCTTC
few TRBJ1-4 TRBD1 TRBV5-1 CASSLDRQGNEKLFF TGCGCCAGCAGCTTGGACCGACAGGGGAATGAAAAACTGTTTTTT
NA TRBJ1-5 NA TRBV14 CASSQGQEQPQHF TGTGCCAGCAGCCAAGGCCAGGAACAGCCCCAGCATTTT
NA TRBJ1-1 TRBD1 TRBV18 CASSPGGGLNTEAFF TGTGCCAGCTCACCTGGAGGGGGCTTGAACACTGAAGCTTTCTTT
NA TRBJ1-1 NA TRBV11-3 CASSFSGTMNTEAFF TGTGCCAGCAGCTTTTCCGGAACTATGAACACTGAAGCTTTCTTT
NA TRBJ2-5 NA TRBV2 CAIQLGTNGETQYF TGTGCCATCCAACTGGGCACCAACGGAGAGACCCAGTACTTC
NA TRBJ2-2 NA TRBV6-1 CASRIVHTNTGELFF TGTGCCAGCAGGATCGTACACACGAACACCGGGGAGCTGTTTTTT
NA TRBJ2-7 NA TRBV7-6 CASSPTPTYEQYF TGTGCCAGCAGCCCGACACCCACCTACGAGCAGTACTTC
NA TRBJ2-2 TRBD2 TRBV7-2 CASSHSGGPFTGELFF TGTGCCAGCAGCCATAGCGGGGGGCCCTTCACCGGGGAGCTGTTTTTT
NA TRBJ1-5 NA TRBV10-3 CAISAGSSNQPQHF TGTGCCATCAGTGCAGGTTCCAGCAATCAGCCCCAGCATTTT
NA TRBJ1-4 NA TRBV29-1 CSGRVLANEKLFF TGCAGCGGCAGGGTGTTGGCTAATGAAAAACTGTTTTTT
NA TRBJ2-3 NA TRBV11-3 CASSLEGFEGDTQYF TGTGCCAGCAGCTTAGAGGGATTTGAGGGAGATACGCAGTATTTT
NA TRBJ2-1 TRBD2 TRBV4-1 CASSQILAEYFNEQFF TGCGCCAGCAGCCAAATACTAGCGGAATACTTCAATGAGCAGTTCTTC
NA TRBJ2-1 NA TRBV7-9 CASSLEFGEQFF TGTGCCAGCAGCTTAGAGTTCGGTGAGCAGTTCTTC
NA TRBJ1-2 TRBD1 TRBV5-1 CASSNPTGENGYTF TGCGCCAGCAGCAACCCAACAGGGGAAAATGGCTACACCTTC
NA TRBJ2-5 TRBD2 TRBV5-1 CASSQGLAGAGETQYF TGCGCCAGCAGCCAGGGACTAGCGGGCGCAGGCGAGACCCAGTACTTC
once TRBJ1-2 TRBD1 TRBV4-1 CASSQGLTGSGYTF TGCGCCAGCAGCCAAGGCCTGACAGGGAGCGGCTACACCTTC
NA TRBJ1-2 NA TRBV19 CASSTQGGPGYGYTF TGTGCCAGTAGTACGCAAGGTGGTCCGGGCTATGGCTACACCTTC
NA TRBJ1-2 NA TRBV15 CATSRGRGNYGYTF TGTGCCACCAGCAGAGGTCGGGGTAACTATGGCTACACCTTC
NA TRBJ2-1 TRBD2 TRBV9 CASSVAGSGDNEQFF TGTGCCAGCAGCGTAGCTGGTAGCGGGGACAATGAGCAGTTCTTC
NA TRBJ2-1 NA TRBV7-9 CASGSGQFPFNEQFF TGTGCCAGCGGCTCTGGGCAGTTCCCCTTTAATGAGCAGTTCTTC
NA TRBJ2-1 TRBD2 TRBV19 CASGGGHHNEQFF TGTGCCAGCGGCGGGGGGCACCACAATGAGCAGTTCTTC
NA TRBJ1-2 NA TRBV25-1 CASSDNVNLKNYGYTF TGTGCCAGCAGTGATAATGTCAACTTGAAGAACTATGGCTACACCTTC
NA TRBJ1-3 NA TRBV5-1 CASSLGQGGNTIYF TGCGCCAGCAGCTTGGGCCAGGGTGGAAACACCATATATTTT
NA TRBJ2-1 NA TRBV4-1 CASSQSYNEQFF TGCGCCAGCAGCCAGTCGTACAATGAGCAGTTCTTC
NA TRBJ2-7 TRBD2 TRBV19 CASSTGHSAGGYEQYF TGTGCCAGTAGTACCGGACACTCGGCGGGGGGATACGAGCAGTACTTC
NA TRBJ1-2 TRBD1 TRBV4-1 CASSQPRDRANYGYTF TGCGCCAGCAGCCAGCCCCGGGACAGGGCTAACTATGGCTACACCTTC
NA TRBJ2-6 NA TRBV27 CASRQKGAGANVLTF TGTGCCAGCAGGCAGAAGGGGGCTGGGGCCAACGTCCTGACTTTC
NA TRBJ2-6 NA TRBV15 CATSRDIISGANVLTF TGTGCCACCAGCAGAGACATCATCTCTGGGGCCAACGTCCTGACTTTC
NA TRBJ2-1 TRBD1 TRBV7-3 CASSTTGADNEQFF TGTGCCAGCAGCACGACAGGGGCGGACAATGAGCAGTTCTTC
NA TRBJ2-1 TRBD1 TRBV7-6 CASSSDRAPYNEQFF TGTGCCAGCAGTTCCGACAGGGCCCCCTACAATGAGCAGTTCTTC
NA TRBJ2-2 TRBD2 TRBV27 CALGGVSGELFF TGTGCCCTCGGGGGGGTTTCCGGGGAGCTGTTTTTT
once TRBJ2-7 NA TRBV11-2 CASTSIGRGRSYEQYF TGTGCCAGCACCTCAATTGGGCGGGGCCGTTCCTACGAGCAGTACTTC
NA TRBJ2-3 TRBD2 TRBV29-1 CSVEVLAGAGGSTDTQYF TGCAGCGTTGAGGTCCTAGCGGGAGCTGGGGGGAGTACAGATACGCAGTATTTT
NA TRBJ1-5 NA TRBV27 CASSRSGSNQPQHF TGTGCCAGCAGTCGGTCAGGGAGCAATCAGCCCCAGCATTTT
once TRBJ2-5 NA TRBV15 CATSRDAGAGETQYF TGTGCCACCAGCAGAGACGCAGGGGCCGGGGAGACCCAGTACTTC
once TRBJ1-4 NA TRBV19 CASRKQATTNEKLFF TGTGCCAGTAGGAAACAGGCTACAACTAATGAAAAACTGTTTTTT
once TRBJ2-4 TRBD1 TRBV27 CASTTGTGGGIQYF TGTGCCAGCACGACCGGGACAGGGGGCGGCATTCAGTACTTC
NA TRBJ2-7 TRBD2 TRBV6-6 CASSSGLAGVAYEQYF TGTGCCAGCAGTTCGGGACTAGCGGGAGTTGCCTACGAGCAGTACTTC
NA TRBJ2-7 TRBD2 TRBV5-1 CASREAGGQSYEQYF TGCGCCAGCAGGGAAGCGGGAGGGCAATCCTACGAGCAGTACTTC
few TRBJ2-7 NA TRBV10-1 CASSDQYEQYF TGCGCCAGCAGTGACCAGTACGAGCAGTACTTC
NA TRBJ2-1 TRBD2 TRBV4-1 CASSQPTSGRRNEQFF TGCGCCAGCAGCCAACCCACTAGCGGGAGGAGGAATGAGCAGTTCTTC
NA TRBJ1-5 NA TRBV28 CASSLLSGGNQPQHF TGTGCCAGCAGTTTACTCAGTGGAGGCAATCAGCCCCAGCATTTT
NA TRBJ2-5 NA TRBV5-1 CASSSGREQETQYF TGCGCCAGCAGCTCGGGCCGGGAACAAGAGACCCAGTACTTC
once TRBJ2-3 TRBD1 TRBV27 CASTNTGASTTDTQYF TGTGCCAGCACAAATACAGGGGCTTCAACCACAGATACGCAGTATTTT
NA TRBJ1-2 TRBD1 TRBV29-1 CSVVGTGGNYGYTF TGCAGCGTTGTTGGGACAGGGGGCAACTATGGCTACACCTTC
NA TRBJ2-7 TRBD2 TRBV6-6 CASSPSGTYEQYF TGTGCCAGCAGTCCCAGCGGGACCTACGAGCAGTACTTC
NA TRBJ2-1 NA TRBV9 CASSGSTREQFF TGTGCCAGCAGCGGGAGTACACGTGAGCAGTTCTTC
NA TRBJ2-1 NA TRBV19 CGSAGYGEQFF TGTGGGTCAGCAGGGTATGGTGAGCAGTTCTTC
once TRBJ1-1 NA TRBV7-9 CASSLVQNTEAFF TGTGCCAGCAGCTTAGTCCAGAACACTGAAGCTTTCTTT
NA TRBJ1-1 NA TRBV7-9 CASSTGRGLNTEAFF TGTGCCAGCAGCACCGGGAGAGGACTAAACACTGAAGCTTTCTTT
NA TRBJ2-7 NA TRBV27 CASSSYTGPPSSYEQYF TGTGCCAGCAGTTCCTATACAGGGCCCCCGAGCTCCTACGAGCAGTACTTC
NA TRBJ2-7 TRBD2 TRBV6-5 CASTGGGGEQYF TGTGCCAGCACCGGGGGGGGCGGGGAGCAGTACTTC